This T cell receptor beta chain was sequenced for a study of shared clonotypes between healthy human individuals. All donors were healthy HIV-negative adults lacking recent acute infections or vaccinations. It was around 91 million PBMCs that unsorted samples used for genomic DNA. Findings and caveats of the study: Investigators collected only blood, and repertoires in tissues likely differ.

As concerns this clone: Antigen specificity is unknown.

Measured with immunoSEQ multiplex PCR; TCRdb has only the in-frame clones, and not every one. The sample lists fewer than 650,000 clones; 60% to 85% were seen once. The CDR3 totals 15 residues. Trimming took 2 bases from V and 4 from J, leaving 12 bases between them. Germline V gene lookup returns CDR1 MDHEN and CDR2 SYDVKM. The chain has TRBV28 and TRBJ2-1; maybe TRBD2 (6 bases). This TCR derives from a woman in her thirties or forties in good health. Some clones in this sample may be carry-over from other donors' samples. The sequenced sample was PBMCs. The CDR3 region is CASSLGAGRYNEQFF. CDR3 DNA: TGTGCCAGCAGTTTAGGTGCGGGACGGTACAATGAGCAGTTCTTC.